This T cell receptor (beta chain) was obtained from a study of beta chain features in type 1 diabetes. Study summary: Patient and healthy donor groups were alike in age, gender and cell yields. Overall study results and limits: The study found moderately but significantly shorter TCRB CDR3s in all four CD4+ subsets of Type 1 diabetes patients.

Regarding this clone: What it binds is not known.

Germline CDR1 SQVTM, CDR2 ANQGSEA. The CDR3 is made up of 14 amino acids. The V gene lost 6 bases and the J gene lost 2 bases, with 15 bases spanning the gap. Using CD45RO/CCR7/CD25/CD127/CD95/CD27, CD4+ naive, central memory, regulatory and stem cell-like memory cells were sorted. Isolated RNA was reverse transcribed in full, so expressed TCRB transcripts were sequenced. The data were produced by immunoSEQ multiplex PCR, yet TCRdb's version contains in-frame clones alone and is incomplete. The repertoire has around 600,000 clones, around 11% of them found once; the top ten carry 0.095% to 0.15%. The clonotype was recovered from a man younger than 45 with type 1 diabetes. The material sequenced was naive CD4+ T cells from blood. This sequence joins TRBV29-1 and TRBJ2-3, with a tentative D call TRBD1 (5 bases). The CDR3 region has the DNA TGCAGCGTGGGTAAAGGGGCCACCACAGATACGCAGTATTTT. Residues: CSVGKGATTDTQYF.